The rows below give T cell receptor beta chains drawn from one sample of a study of shared clonotypes between healthy human individuals. Sequencing used immunoSEQ multiplex PCR; TCRdb keeps in-frame clones, though not all of them. The top ten clones hold nearly 0.065% of a sample with 400,000 to 600,000 clones, roughly 95% of them seen once. The sequencing sample was made of naive CD4+ T cells sorted from blood. Source of these receptors: a woman in her thirties in good health. Both conserved end residues are trimmed from each CDR3. Each record gives: J gene, V gene, CDR3 protein.

TRBJ1-4,TRBV27,ASSLYRVGNEKLF
TRBJ1-5,TRBV19,ASSKWRVDYNQPQH
TRBJ2-4,TRBV7-2,ASSLGPNLNIQY
TRBJ1-4,TRBV5-1,ASSIRDRNEKLF
TRBJ2-1,TRBV28,ASSSPRDRKSYNEQF
TRBJ2-1,TRBV29-1,SVIPGLAYNEQF
TRBJ2-1,TRBV6-1,ASISTPPVNEQF
TRBJ1-3,TRBV5-1,ASGLGQGESSGNTIY
TRBJ2-2,TRBV7-9,ASSLAWSSTGELF
TRBJ1-1,TRBV5-1,ASSLSPVDKDTEAF
TRBJ1-4,TRBV19,ASSIYGMTTNEKLF
TRBJ1-4,TRBV7-9,ASSRTPGTEKLF
TRBJ2-2,TRBV7-9,ASTGPPPAGELF
TRBJ2-7,TRBV30,AWSPGLAGVYDEQY
TRBJ2-1,TRBV9,ASSPSAGLGDEQF
NA,TRBV11-2,ASSSLAGSYEQY
TRBJ2-5,TRBV5-4,ASSLGSAPGQETQY
TRBJ2-7,TRBV27,ASSLWVAGVSYEQY
NA,TRBV11-3,ASSPGGLAGDNEQY
TRBJ2-5,TRBV5-1,ASSGRGQQDSGNQETQY
TRBJ1-3,TRBV2,AHTPFLGNTIY
TRBJ2-3,TRBV5-4,ASSMAGEKGDTQY
TRBJ2-5,TRBV13,ASSRRLAGQETQY